Detailed here is one T cell receptor (beta chain). There are a few counts of this clonotype. The antigen it binds to is not known. The input lacks base qualities; no much larger clone sits a single base away. The CDR3 starts with the cysteine, ends with the phenylalanine, and has 15 residues. Only the CDR3 DNA stays, 45 bases, in frame from base 1. The germline V gene (reference sequence) specifies SEHNR as CDR1 and FQNEAQ as CDR2. The germline ends are 12 bases apart after V is trimmed by 4 bases and J by 0 bases. Preparation of the library involved PCR. Sequencing relied on an Illumina MiSeq. TCRdb took the public reads, trimmed them with fastp at Q25, ran MiXCR for clone calling and kept in-frame beta chains. Each record represents a unique CDR3 protein, reported with the most common genes and DNA among its rows. The sample table shows roughly 16,000 distinct CDR3 sequences, and 25% to 40% are seen once. The ten largest clones represent 1.6% of the sample.

The record originates from a study of regulatory and conventional T cells in breast cancer (dated by TCRdb to the mid-2010s). This chain joins TRBV7-9 to TRBJ1-2; a confident D gene designation cannot be given. Sequenced input: conventional T cells from blood. The TCR was taken from a female donor in good health. The encoded CDR3 is CASSSWTGANYGYTF. The bases read TGTGCCAGCAGCTCCTGGACGGGAGCTAACTATGGCTACACCTTC.